These 16 T cell receptor beta chains were all obtained from the same sample, sequenced in a study of blood T cells in healthy people across ages. Using a J-beta primer mix together with a sample-barcoded 5' primer, a second PCR was run for 7 to 11 cycles. TCRdb re-called the 5' RACE reads through MiXCR, storing one row per CDR3 protein. The data hold hundreds of thousands of distinct CDR3 sequences, with roughly 50% observed a single time. The sample was blood. The receptors originated from a man aged 25 to 40 in good health.

For this clonotype: This could be a read error, since a much larger clone is one nucleotide away. The J gene is TRBJ1-5, the V gene TRBV27; D is uncertain. The CDR3 totals 14 residues. CDR1 is MNHEY and CDR2 is SMNVEV in the germline V gene (reference sequence). The CDR3 loop is CASSLGGLNRPQHF. Written as DNA, the CDR3 is TGTGCCAGCAGTTTGGGCGGTCTGAATCGGCCCCAGCATTTT.

This clonotype has just a few counts. The chain employs TRBV4-1 and TRBJ2-7, with D maybe TRBD2 (6 bases). The ends were cut back, 2 bases at V and 3 bases at J, with 8 bases in the middle. Germline loops: CDR1 MGHRA, CDR2 YSYEKL. The CDR3 totals 13 residues. CDR3 amino acids: CASSQREFYEQYF. The CDR3 DNA sequence: TGCGCCAGCAGCCAACGGGAGTTCTACGAGCAGTACTTC.

Turning to this clonotype: Germline and junction disagree at one end, which may indicate a read error. V gene TRBV28 combines with J gene TRBJ1-1; TRBD1 might be the D (5 bases). Germline loops: CDR1 MDHEN, CDR2 SYDVKM. The CDR3 is 15 amino acids. The CDR3 DNA follows: TGTGCCAGCAGGCTCGGGACCCAGATCCGCACTGGAGCTTTCTTT. It translates to CASRLGTQIRTGAFF. The variable domain in full, completed from reference TRBV28 and TRBJ1-1, reads DVKVTQSSRYLVKRTGEKVFLECVQDMDHENMFWYRQDPGLGLRLIYFSYDVKMKEKGDIPEGYSVSREKKERFSLILESASTNQTSMYLCASRLGTQIRTGAFFGQGTRLTVV.

The chain has TRBV28 and TRBJ1-2; 10 positions agree with TRBD1. Germline values: CDR1 MDHEN, CDR2 SYDVKM. Losses at the gene ends were 6 bases for V and 0 bases for J; bases not matched to a gene: 7. This CDR3 comprises 16 residues. In DNA form, the CDR3 reads TGTGCCAGCAGAAGACAGGGGGCCGGAGCTAACTATGGCTACACCTTC. It encodes CASRRQGAGANYGYTF.

This clonotype was found many times. The V call is TRBV7-9, the J call TRBJ2-1, with TRBD2 matching 10 bases. Germline assignment: CDR1 SEHNR and CDR2 FQNEAQ (reference sequence). CDR3 length equals 15 residues. Germline trimming cut 5 bases from V and 5 bases from J; bases unmatched to any gene: 6. CDR3 amino acids: CASSQNSGGNNEQFF. CDR3 bases: TGTGCCAGCAGCCAGAATAGCGGGGGGAACAATGAGCAGTTCTTC.

This clonotype was observed a few times. This rearrangement joins TRBV6-1 to TRBJ2-1; no clear D gene. This CDR3 contains 17 residues. The germline CDR1 and CDR2 sequences are MNHNS and SASEGT. Trimming stripped 5 bases from V and 1 base from J, with 18 bases between. As DNA, the CDR3 is TGTGCCAGCAGTCGCCCCACGAGCACCAGGTCCTACAATGAGCAGTTCTTC. Amino acid sequence: CASSRPTSTRSYNEQFF.

V usage is TRBV28 and J usage is TRBJ2-7; 11 positions agree with TRBD1. Germline CDR1 is MDHEN and CDR2 is SYDVKM. V shed 5 bases and J 3 bases; nucleotides not matched to a gene: 12. The CDR3 runs to 17 residues. The CDR3 is CASSPPGGTGGFYEQYF. CDR3 nucleotides: TGTGCCAGCAGTCCCCCCGGCGGGACAGGGGGGTTCTACGAGCAGTACTTC.

This clonotype has only one observation. This sequence joins TRBV27 and TRBJ2-3; D call uncertain. Germline V gene data show CDR1 as MNHEY and CDR2 as SMNVEV (reference sequence). The length of the CDR3 is 17 residues. V lost 5 bases and J 4 bases, leaving 22 bases between the germline ends. The CDR3 here is CASSPPFRFFSSDTQYF. CDR3 nucleotides: TGTGCCAGCAGTCCGCCGTTTAGGTTCTTCTCATCAGATACGCAGTATTTT.

The sample holds a few counts of this clonotype. The genes are TRBV12-3 or TRBV12-4 and TRBJ1-4, with 7 bases that match TRBD1. The CDR3 contains 16 residues. V lost 5 bases, J lost 8 bases, and 14 bases stayed unmatched. The CDR3 loop is CASSPERGQGWEKLFF. CDR3 DNA sequence: TGTGCCAGCAGTCCGGAAAGGGGGCAAGGATGGGAAAAACTGTTTTTT.

As regards this clonotype: Germline and junction disagree at one end, which may indicate a read error. The chain links TRBV4-1 to TRBJ2-3; 12 bases fit TRBD2. CDR1 is MGHRA, CDR2 YSYEKL, per germline. The CDR3 covers 18 residues. As DNA, the CDR3 is TGCGCCAGCAGCCAGGGCCTGACTAGCGGGGGTCCGACAGATACGCGGTATTTT. Translation gives CASSQGLTSGGPTDTRYF.

This clonotype has only a few counts. The genes are TRBV4-3 and TRBJ2-1; 7 nucleotides align to TRBD1. The trim removed 3 bases at V and 4 bases at J, leaving 3 bases unmatched. Per germline, CDR1 LGHNA and CDR2 YSLEER. The CDR3 has 14 amino acids. The CDR3 DNA reads TGCGCCAGCAGCCACAAACAGGGGTACAATGAGCAGTTCTTC. This sequence encodes CASSHKQGYNEQFF.

V gene TRBV12-3 or TRBV12-4 combines with J gene TRBJ1-2, with D perhaps TRBD1 (6 bases). The CDR3 length is 16 residues. Trimming stripped 5 bases from V and 5 bases from J, with 21 bases between. The CDR3 is CASSPLLGGGRYGYTF. The CDR3 coding sequence is TGTGCCAGCAGTCCACTGTTGGGCGGGGGGCGGTATGGCTACACCTTC.

This chain links TRBV11-1 with TRBJ2-1; TRBD2 matches 10 bases. V gave up 0 bases and J gave up 6 bases; unmatched junction bases: 5. This CDR3 spans 16 amino acids. Germline V gene data show CDR1 as SGHAT and CDR2 as FQDESV (reference sequence). CDR3 protein: CASSLAGSSGGNEQFF. In nucleotides, the CDR3 is TGTGCCAGCAGCTTAGCCGGGTCTAGCGGGGGCAATGAGCAGTTCTTC.

The CDR3 DNA follows: TGTGCCAGCAGTTACCGGACGGCTCCTATGGGCTACACCTTC. Its protein is CASSYRTAPMGYTF. The genes are TRBV3-1 and TRBJ1-2; D gene uncertain. The CDR3 is made up of 14 amino acids. The germline V gene has CDR1 LGHDT and CDR2 YNNKEL (reference sequence). V was trimmed by 6 bases and J by 8 bases, leaving 19 bases between them. Based on the CDR3 plus reference TRBV3-1 and TRBJ1-2, the full variable domain is DTAVSQTPKYLVTQMGNDKSIKCEQNLGHDTMYWYKQDSKKFLKIMFSYNNKELIINETVPNRFSPKSPDKAHLNLHINSLELGDSAVYFCASSYRTAPMGYTFGSGTRLTVV.

This clonotype came up many times. This chain joins TRBV20-1 and TRBJ2-3, with a weak D call TRBD2 (6 bases). Trimming took off 3 bases at V and 4 bases at J, with 17 bases between the two ends. Germline CDR1 reads DFQATT; CDR2 reads SNEGSKA (reference sequence). The CDR3 contains 15 residues. The CDR3 DNA reads as TGCAGTGCTAGTCACCCGGCCGCGGGACCAGATACGCAGTATTTT. Translation gives CSASHPAAGPDTQYF.

This clonotype was found a few times. This chain joins TRBV12-3 or TRBV12-4 and TRBJ2-3; the D is unclear. Trimming left V 6 bases short and J 0 bases short, with 10 bases between. This CDR3 comprises 14 residues. The CDR3 region has the DNA TGTGCCAGCAGCCCGAGCGTAAGCACAGATACGCAGTATTTT. This codes for CASSPSVSTDTQYF.